Described below is a single T cell receptor (beta chain) sequence and its context. This CDR3 has 16 residues. Germline-derived CDR1 and CDR2 are SGHTA and FQGNSA. V was pared by 5 bases and J by 5 bases, with 18 bases between. This entry belongs to a study of blood T cell repertoires in COVID-19. About the research overall: From the United States, Italy and Spain came samples of acute and convalescent COVID-19. PBMCs, B-cell-depleted T cells, or T cells were the source of the cDNA or gDNA that made up the material.

In the source study's methods: Amplifying reference gene primers gave estimates of nucleated cell counts. Only in-frame clones appear in the TCRdb table, and some are missing; sequencing was by immunoSEQ multiplex PCR. From that table come the V and J calls and clone size; the DNA was used to work out D and trimming. This sample has hundreds of thousands of clones, with approximately 88% found just once. Participants reported their clinical history, and cohort assignment relied on those reports. This clonotype was obtained from a young woman with acute COVID-19. V usage is TRBV7-2 and J usage is TRBJ2-2; D may be TRBD1 (6 bases). The sequenced material came from PBMCs or T cells enriched from blood (not recorded which). CDR3 in DNA: TGTGCCAGCAGCACACATCGTCTACAGGGTACCGGGGAGCTGTTTTTT. Its protein product is CASSTHRLQGTGELFF.